This TCR beta chain derives from a study of blood T cell repertoires in COVID-19. Study-wide background: PBMCs, B-cell-depleted T cells, or T cells were the source of the cDNA or gDNA that made up the material.

Each participant's cohort was designated according to participant-reported clinical history. This clone was recorded a few times. Trimming cost V 6 bases and J 13 bases, with 21 bases left between them. The CDR3 runs to 14 residues. CDR1 SGHTA and CDR2 FQGNSA come from the germline V gene. In the source study's methods: Cell counts per sample came from amplifying reference gene primers. Sequenced by immunoSEQ multiplex PCR; TCRdb stores in-frame clones only, minus some. V, J and clone size reflect that table, while D and trimming were determined from the DNA. This sample has approximately 400,000 clones, with around 87% found just once.

This chain uses TRBV7-2 with TRBJ2-2, with D perhaps matching TRBD2 (5 bases). Sequences were obtained from PBMCs or T cells enriched from blood (not recorded which). This clonotype was obtained from a man younger than 45 who had recovered from COVID-19. The CDR3 protein is CASSPGGLALGLFF. The CDR3 DNA sequence: TGTGCCAGCAGTCCCGGCGGGCTGGCCTTAGGGCTGTTTTTT.